This entry lists 13 T cell receptor beta chains sequenced from one sample in a study of T cells after yellow fever vaccination. TCRdb reprocessed the 5' RACE reads via MiXCR and lists one record per CDR3 protein. The sample has about 330,000 distinct CDR3 sequences; around 7.3% are singletons. This specimen was PBMCs, taken around 45 days after the first yellow fever vaccination. The origin of the receptors is a man aged 18 to 35 who received the YFV17D yellow fever vaccine.

This clonotype was detected a few times. The genes are TRBV18 and TRBJ1-2; 8 positions match TRBD1. Trimming cost V 2 bases and J 6 bases; bases outside gene matches: 8. Germline CDR1 reads KGHSH; CDR2 reads LQKENI. The CDR3 sequence is 15 residues long. CDR3 region: CASSPGQGPWDGYTF. The CDR3 nucleotides are TGTGCCAGCTCACCAGGACAGGGCCCCTGGGATGGCTACACCTTC.

This clonotype was observed a handful of times. The chain uses TRBV29-1 and TRBJ2-3; 11 bases align to TRBD2. With 7 bases clipped from V and 0 bases from J, the junction kept 15 bases outside the gene matches. CDR3 length: 18 amino acids. Germline V CDR1 and CDR2: SQVTM, ANQGSEA. The DNA for the CDR3 is TGCAGCGCCGAGCGGCTAGCGGGGGGCCCCCAAAGCACAGATACGCAGTATTTT. Translating gives CSAERLAGGPQSTDTQYF.

This clonotype was counted at least ten times. The chain employs TRBV7-9 and TRBJ2-1; the D gene could be TRBD1 or TRBD2 (5 bases each). The CDR3 is 14 amino acids. Trimming removed 5 bases at V and 9 bases at J, with 17 bases between. In germline, CDR1 is SEHNR, CDR2 FQNEAQ (reference sequence). The CDR3 region is CASSQGVGLSEQFF. The CDR3 DNA follows: TGTGCCAGCAGCCAGGGAGTGGGGCTTAGTGAGCAGTTCTTC.

The J gene is TRBJ1-5, the V gene TRBV23-1; possibly TRBD1 for D (5 bases). TRBV23-1 carries the ORF label, with uncertain function. Trimming pared 6 bases from V and 6 bases from J, leaving 12 bases between. This CDR3 has 13 residues. CDR3 nucleotides: TGCGCCAGCAGGCACCGGGGGGGTCAGCCCCAGCATTTT. This sequence encodes CASRHRGGQPQHF.

The CDR3 protein is CASGNPRSREKLFF. CDR3 nucleotides: TGTGCCAGCGGGAACCCCCGATCGAGAGAAAAACTGTTTTTT. The gene calls are TRBV28 and TRBJ1-4; the D is unclear. Trimming took 8 bases from V and 8 from J, leaving 18 bases between them. Germline lookup yields CDR1 MDHEN and CDR2 SYDVKM. The length of the CDR3 is 14 residues.

The chain employs TRBV4-3 and TRBJ1-1; 7 nucleotides line up with TRBD1. The V and J ends lost 0 bases and 5 bases, in that order; junction bases with no gene match: 9. CDR3 length equals 16 residues. The germline V gene has CDR1 LGHNA and CDR2 YSLEER. CDR3 nucleotides: TGCGCCAGCAGCCAAGATCAGTCCCCAGGGGGAACTGAAGCTTTCTTT. It specifies CASSQDQSPGGTEAFF.

This rearrangement joins TRBV19 to TRBJ2-1, with 9 nucleotides matching TRBD2. V gave up 6 bases and J gave up 7 bases; unmatched junction bases: 4. The germline gives CDR1 LNHDA, CDR2 SQIVND (reference sequence). The CDR3 covers 13 residues. The CDR3 here is CASRAGGINEQFF. CDR3 in DNA: TGTGCCAGTAGAGCGGGGGGTATTAATGAGCAGTTCTTC.

A few counts support this clonotype. The V and J genes are TRBV21-1 and TRBJ2-5; the D call in the table, TRBD2, was not verified against the DNA. TRBV21-1 is flagged as a pseudogene. The length of the CDR3 is 16 residues. CDR3 nucleotide sequence: TGTGCCAGCAGCAAGGGAGGGGAGAAGAACCAAGAGACCCAGTACTTC. This codes for CASSKGGEKNQETQYF.

The table lists this clonotype with many counts. Germline and junction disagree at one end, which may indicate a read error. This chain connects TRBV7-2 to TRBJ2-5, with D unresolved. CDR3 length: 14 residues. Germline V gene sequence: CDR1 SGHTA, CDR2 FQGNSA. CDR3 DNA: TGTGCCAGCAGTTTAGTGGGCAGCCAAGAGACCCAGTACTTC. Residues: CASSLVGSQETQYF.

This clonotype was seen more than once but under ten times. The V gene is TRBV6-6, the J gene TRBJ2-7; D may be TRBD1 (5 bases). V dropped 4 bases and J dropped 3 bases, with 10 bases sitting between them. Looked up from germline, CDR1 is MNHNY and CDR2 is SVGAGI (reference sequence). This CDR3 contains 13 residues. The CDR3 DNA sequence: TGTGCCAGCAGTTCCAGGGATAACTACGAGCAGTACTTC. As protein: CASSSRDNYEQYF.

V is TRBV6-5 and J is TRBJ2-7; 7 nucleotides match TRBD1. Trimming took 2 bases from V and 5 from J; bases not matched to a gene: 12. Germline CDR1 is MNHEY and CDR2 is SVGAGI. The CDR3 spans 16 residues. The CDR3 region is CASSYLYTGAGNEQYF. CDR3 sequence (DNA): TGTGCCAGCAGTTACCTATACACAGGGGCGGGCAACGAGCAGTACTTC.

This rearrangement joins TRBV2 to TRBJ1-2; D perhaps matches TRBD1 (6 bases). Per the germline V gene, CDR1 is SNHLY and CDR2 is FYNNEI. This CDR3 contains 13 residues. V dropped 4 bases and J dropped 6 bases, with 12 bases sitting between them. CDR3 nucleotide sequence: TGTGCCAGCAGTGTGGGGGCTAGTAATGGCTACACCTTC. This sequence encodes CASSVGASNGYTF.

This clonotype showed up just once. This sequence joins TRBV14 and TRBJ2-7; TRBD2 aligns across 8 bases. The germline V gene encodes CDR1 SGHDN and CDR2 FVKESK. The CDR3 is 15 residues long. The CDR3 bases are TGTGTCAGCAGCCAAGTAGCGGGGAGAGTTTACGAGCAGTACGTC. Its translation: CVSSQVAGRVYEQYV.